This T cell receptor beta chain emerged from a study of tumor-infiltrating lymphocytes in primary liver carcinoma. Study details: Both sexes were represented among patients, who were 30 to 69 years old.

The source material, 20-30 mg of unsorted bulk tissue, was used to co-extract RNA and DNA. The study enrolled treatment-naive patients with chronic HBV infection. Over 75% of the cells were viable tumor cells in every tumor sample. TCR beta cDNA was reverse-transcribed from about 500 ng of total RNA. The reaction used a constant-region primer and ProtoScript II reverse transcriptase. What produced the TCR beta libraries was three nested multiplex PCR rounds using slightly modified ARM-PCR. A C-beta reverse primer and TRBV1-TRBV30 forward primers served in each of the first two PCR rounds, at ten to eleven cycles apiece. In TCRdb, the multiplex PCR reads were re-called with MiXCR into one record per CDR3 protein. There are 75,000 or so distinct CDR3 sequences in the sample; 60% to 75% occur only once, and 28% lies in the top ten. With V trimmed by 4 bases and J by 9 bases, 14 bases remained unmatched. The length of the CDR3 is 16 residues.

The origin of this receptor is a man in his forties with primary liver carcinoma and hepatitis B virus infection. The sequenced sample consisted of liver tumor tissue from sampling region 4. Noted subset: tumor region T4, right-lateral pole. The chain joins TRBV12-3 or TRBV12-4 to TRBJ2-1, with TRBD1 matching 8 bases. The CDR3 coding sequence is TGTGCCAGCAGTTCGCCCGGGACAGGACTCCGGGGTGAGCAGTTCTTC. Translated: CASSSPGTGLRGEQFF.